Shown below are 27 T cell receptor beta chains from a single sample sequenced in a study of spatial heterogeneity in lung cancer. As to time point: sample taken at primary tumor resection. Whole RNA, isolated from tumor, nontumor lung or frozen PBMC, was sequenced without prior sorting. TCRdb re-derived calls from the 5' RACE reads in MiXCR, one entry per CDR3 protein. The sample lists fewer than 600 distinct CDR3 sequences, about 87% seen once, with 8% to 10% in the top ten. This specimen consisted of PBMCs, obtained at surgery. The receptors shown here come from a female donor with early-stage non-small cell lung cancer.

With regard to this clonotype: With the library built for alpha chains, this beta chain is off target and its frequency is not meaningful. The genes are TRBV7-8 and TRBJ1-1; 7 bases fit TRBD1. The CDR3 has 16 residues. The V gene's germline CDR1 is SGHVS and CDR2 FQNEAQ. Unmatched junction bases numbered 10, after V lost 5 bases and J lost 1 base. The chain's CDR3 is CASSPMTGPSNTEAFF. In DNA form, the CDR3 reads TGTGCCAGCAGCCCGATGACAGGGCCCTCGAACACTGAAGCTTTCTTT.

As for this clonotype: The library was prepared for alpha chains; this beta chain is a stray read, so its frequency means little. The chain recombines TRBV3-1 with TRBJ1-2; D is undetermined. The CDR3 is made up of 13 amino acids. Per germline, CDR1 LGHDT and CDR2 YNNKEL (reference sequence). The V gene lost 6 bases and the J gene lost 5 bases, with 13 bases spanning the gap. The CDR3: CASSDYTTYGYTF. The CDR3 DNA reads as TGTGCCAGCAGTGATTATACTACGTATGGCTACACCTTC.

This clonotype was counted a single time. Little can be read into the size of this beta chain, an off-target read in a library designed for alpha chains. The chain has TRBV7-9 and TRBJ2-1; unclear D gene. This CDR3 is 11 amino acids long. Germline V gene sequence: CDR1 SEHNR, CDR2 FQNEAQ (reference sequence). Trimming shortened V by 2 bases and J by 8 bases, and 4 bases separated the two germline ends. The CDR3 DNA follows: TGTGCCAGCAGCTTAAGCCATGAGCAGTTCTTC. Translating it yields CASSLSHEQFF.

On this clonotype: Little can be read into the size of this beta chain, an off-target read in a library designed for alpha chains. The J gene is TRBJ1-2, the V gene TRBV27, with TRBD1 as a possible D gene (6 bases). The germline V gene encodes CDR1 MNHEY and CDR2 SMNVEV (reference sequence). The CDR3 sequence is 14 residues long. Trimming stripped 2 bases from V and 2 bases from J, with 9 bases between. CDR3 sequence reads: CASSLRGQNYGYTF. In DNA form, the CDR3 reads TGTGCCAGCAGTTTAAGAGGACAGAACTATGGCTACACCTTC.

With respect to this clonotype: The library was built for alpha chains, so this beta chain is an off-target read and its size means little. The J gene is TRBJ2-1, the V gene TRBV20-1; the match to TRBD2 covers 8 bases. Germline-derived CDR1 and CDR2 are DFQATT and SNEGSKA (reference sequence). CDR3 length: 15 amino acids. V lost 0 bases and J lost 4; bases outside the gene matches: 5. The CDR3 nucleotides read TGCAGTGCTAGAGACGCACTAGCGGCATACAATGAGCAGTTCTTC. Translating it yields CSARDALAAYNEQFF.

This clonotype was observed a single time. This beta chain lies outside the target of a library built for alpha chains; its clone size means little. The CDR3 nucleotides read TGCGCCAGCCGACAGACCACGAGTACTGAAGCTTTCTTT. It specifies CASRQTTSTEAFF. The chain is built from TRBV5-1 and TRBJ1-1, with a weak D call TRBD1 (5 bases). The CDR3 has 13 amino acids. Trimming pared 7 bases from V and 5 bases from J, leaving 15 bases between. Per germline, CDR1 SGHRS and CDR2 YFSETQ. The variable domain in full, completed from reference TRBV5-1 and TRBJ1-1, reads KAGVTQTPRYLIKTRGQQVTLSCSPISGHRSVSWYQQTPGQGLQFLFEYFSETQRNKGNFPGRFSGRQFSNSRSEMNVSTLELGDSALYLCASRQTTSTEAFFGQGTRLTVV.

Notes on this clonotype: As an off-target read in a library built for alpha chains, this beta chain has a frequency of little significance. The chain is built from TRBV6-5 and TRBJ2-2; no reliable D call. The CDR3 is 14 residues long. The germline CDR1 and CDR2 sequences are MNHEY and SVGAGI. V was pared by 4 bases and J by 1 base, with 7 bases between. The CDR3 DNA reads as TGTGCCAGCAGTTCCCTTTTGAACACCGGGGAGCTGTTTTTT. It specifies CASSSLLNTGELFF.

Comment on this clonotype: Since the library was made to target alpha chains, this beta chain is a stray read and its abundance is not meaningful. The chain recombines TRBV4-3 with TRBJ2-3; 8 positions agree with TRBD1. Germline assignment: CDR1 LGHNA and CDR2 YSLEER. The ends lost 2 bases at V and 6 bases at J; junction bases unmatched: 4. CDR3 length: 14 residues. CDR3 in DNA: TGCGCCAGCAGCCAAAGGACAGGGTTTGATACGCAGTATTTT. It specifies CASSQRTGFDTQYF.

Concerning this clonotype itself: Since it is a stray read in a library aimed at alpha chains, this beta chain has a size that is not meaningful. The chain joins TRBV29-1 to TRBJ1-1, with unresolved D. This CDR3 has 13 amino acids. Trimming removed 5 bases from V and 0 bases from J, with 10 bases in between. Germline values: CDR1 SQVTM, CDR2 ANQGSEA. CDR3 region: CSVFKDLNTEAFF. CDR3 nucleotide sequence: TGCAGCGTTTTTAAAGATCTGAACACTGAAGCTTTCTTT.

A note on this clonotype: This beta chain is an off-target read within a library intended for alpha chains, so its frequency means little. This sequence joins TRBV14 and TRBJ1-2, with D possibly matching TRBD1 (6 bases). The V end lost 1 base, the J end lost 5 bases, and 14 bases lay between the germline ends. CDR3 length: 15 residues. Germline V gene lookup returns CDR1 SGHDN and CDR2 FVKESK. Here the CDR3 DNA reads TGTGCCAGCAGCCAAGTTTACAGGGATCGGTATGGCTACACCTTC. The encoded protein is CASSQVYRDRYGYTF.

Notes on this clonotype: Within a library made for alpha chains, this beta chain is off target, and its count is uninformative. The chain employs TRBV10-2 and TRBJ2-7; D ambiguous. V lost 0 bases to trimming and J lost 3 bases, with 6 bases between them. This CDR3 contains 13 residues. CDR1 is WSHSY and CDR2 is SAAADI in the germline V gene. This CDR3 is CASSESGRYEQYV. The CDR3 DNA sequence: TGCGCCAGCAGTGAGTCCGGGCGCTACGAGCAGTACGTC.

A remark on this clonotype: Since the library was made to target alpha chains, this beta chain is a stray read and its abundance is not meaningful. The chain has TRBV7-9 and TRBJ2-3, with 13 bases identical to TRBD2. V lost 1 base, J lost 2 bases, and 3 bases stayed unmatched. CDR1 is SEHNR, CDR2 FQNEAQ, per germline (reference sequence). The CDR3 covers 17 residues. The CDR3 nucleotides are TGTGCCAGCAGCTTAGGAACTAGCGGGGGGGCCACAGATACGCAGTATTTT. Translating it yields CASSLGTSGGATDTQYF.

About this clonotype itself: This beta chain represents an off-target read in a library built for alpha chains; its size is of limited meaning. V usage is TRBV20-1 and J usage is TRBJ2-1; D is uncertain. CDR1 and CDR2 from the germline V gene are DFQATT and SNEGSKA (reference sequence). V was trimmed by 3 bases and J by 4 bases, leaving 7 bases between them. The CDR3 is 12 amino acids. This CDR3 is CSARRRYNEQFF. The CDR3 DNA reads as TGCAGTGCTAGGCGGCGGTACAATGAGCAGTTCTTC.

A word on this clonotype: As an off-target read in a library built for alpha chains, this beta chain has a frequency of little significance. The chain employs TRBV6-5 and TRBJ1-2, with 10 bases fitting TRBD1. The CDR3 sequence is 14 residues long. Germline trimming cut 7 bases from V and 4 bases from J; bases unmatched to any gene: 6. Germline V gene lookup returns CDR1 MNHEY and CDR2 SVGAGI. The CDR3: CASTRDRGLYGYTF. CDR3 sequence (DNA): TGTGCCAGCACTCGGGACAGGGGCCTCTATGGCTACACCTTC.

This clonotype was detected once. This beta chain is a stray sequence in a library constructed for alpha chains; its clone size is not meaningful. The chain carries TRBV7-2 and TRBJ1-1; no firm D call. Trimming took 2 bases from V and 3 from J, leaving 10 bases between them. The CDR3 consists of 14 residues. Looked up from germline, CDR1 is SGHTA and CDR2 is FQGNSA. This chain's CDR3 is CASSLMGSHTEAFF. CDR3 sequence (DNA): TGTGCCAGCAGCTTAATGGGGTCCCACACTGAAGCTTTCTTT.

In the case of this clonotype: The size of this beta chain means little, since it is a stray read in a library made for alpha chains. This chain connects TRBV6-1 to TRBJ2-5; tentatively, D is TRBD1 (5 bases). Germline CDR1 is MNHNS and CDR2 is SASEGT. The CDR3 contains 14 residues. The ends were cut back, 3 bases at V and 1 base at J, with 9 bases in the middle. The CDR3 DNA sequence: TGTGCCAGCAGTGAGTTTCAGGGCCAAGAGACCCAGTACTTC. It translates to CASSEFQGQETQYF.

About this clonotype itself: Since the library was made to target alpha chains, this beta chain is a stray read and its abundance is not meaningful. The rearrangement links TRBV29-1 to TRBJ1-1; D is uncertain. Germline V gene data show CDR1 as SQVTM and CDR2 as ANQGSEA. The CDR3 sequence is 13 residues long. Trimming took 3 bases from V and 4 from J, leaving 12 bases between them. The CDR3 DNA reads TGCAGCGTTGATTTCGGGGATGGCACTGAAGCTTTCTTT. This encodes CSVDFGDGTEAFF.

As to this clonotype: This beta chain is an off-target read within a library intended for alpha chains, so its frequency means little. V is TRBV12-3 or TRBV12-4 and J is TRBJ2-5, with TRBD1 identical over 9 bases. The ends lost 5 bases at V and 3 bases at J; junction bases unmatched: 1. This CDR3 has 13 amino acids. The CDR3 nucleotides read TGTGCCAGCAGTCGGACAGGGGAAGAGACCCAGTACTTC. Its translation: CASSRTGEETQYF.

About this clonotype itself: With the library built for alpha chains, this beta chain is off target and its frequency is not meaningful. V and J are TRBV6-5 and TRBJ2-5, with D possibly TRBD1 on 6 matching bases. V lost 5 bases and J 5 bases, leaving 9 bases between the germline ends. The CDR3 loop spans 12 amino acids. Germline-derived CDR1 and CDR2 are MNHEY and SVGAGI. The DNA of the CDR3 is TGTGCCAGCAGTACAGGGTCGGAGACCCAGTACTTC. It specifies CASSTGSETQYF.

As for this clonotype: A library prepared for alpha chains yielded this beta chain as an off-target read; its size is of little meaning. The chain joins TRBV12-3 or TRBV12-4 to TRBJ2-1, with D tentatively TRBD1 or TRBD2 (6 bases each). The CDR3 runs to 14 residues. Trimming took 11 bases from V and 4 from J, leaving 18 bases between them. The CDR3 sequence: CAAGEAGRYNEQFF. CDR3 in DNA: TGTGCCGCAGGGGAGGCAGGGAGGTACAATGAGCAGTTCTTC.

This clonotype turned up a few times. This beta chain is off target for a library built for alpha chains, so its abundance means little. The gene calls are TRBV10-2 and TRBJ2-1; D remains ambiguous. V was shortened by 7 bases and J by 6 bases, with 13 bases between the two germline ends. Looked up from germline, CDR1 is WSHSY and CDR2 is SAAADI. This CDR3 spans 13 amino acids. The CDR3 DNA is TGCGCCAGCAAGCGCTCGACTTCCAATGAGCAGTTCTTC. Its translation is CASKRSTSNEQFF.

Comment on this clonotype: This beta chain slipped into a library made for alpha chains as a stray read, so its size is not meaningful. The chain is built from TRBV6-7 and TRBJ1-1, with no clear D. TRBV6-7 belongs to the ORF category, with a function that is uncertain. The CDR3 has 16 amino acids. With 2 bases removed from V and 0 bases from J, the gap between germline ends came to 13 bases. CDR3 nucleotides: TGTGCCAGCAGTTACGAACCTCTCGGTGTGAACACTGAAGCTTTCTTT. It encodes CASSYEPLGVNTEAFF.

This clonotype was observed a few times. Since the library was made to target alpha chains, this beta chain is a stray read and its abundance is not meaningful. The chain employs TRBV7-9 and TRBJ1-1, with 7 bases that match TRBD1. The germline gives CDR1 SEHNR, CDR2 FQNEAQ (reference sequence). V was pared by 5 bases and J by 1 base, with 10 bases of the junction left unmatched. The CDR3 contains 16 residues. The CDR3 sequence: CASSPRQGWANTEAFF. DNA of the CDR3: TGTGCCAGCAGCCCGAGACAGGGCTGGGCGAACACTGAAGCTTTCTTT.

In its sample, this clonotype was seen a few times. The library was built for alpha chains, so this beta chain is an off-target read and its size means little. CDR3 sequence (DNA): TGTGCCAGCAGCCTGGACGGGGTCGGGCCCCAGCATTTT. This codes for CASSLDGVGPQHF. The chain links TRBV7-9 to TRBJ1-5; D is undetermined. Trimming left V 5 bases short and J 9 bases short, with 14 bases between. Germline CDR1 SEHNR, CDR2 FQNEAQ (reference sequence). CDR3 size: 13 residues. The variable domain in full, completed from reference TRBV7-9 and TRBJ1-5, reads DTGVSQNPRHKITKRGQNVTFRCDPISEHNRLYWYRQTLGQGPEFLTYFQNEAQLEKSRLLSDRFSAERPKGSFSTLEIQRTEQGDSAMYLCASSLDGVGPQHFGDGTRLSIL.

For this clonotype: Because this beta chain is a stray read in a library intended to capture alpha chains, its abundance should not be given much weight. V usage is TRBV7-9 and J usage is TRBJ2-3; D gene uncertain. There are 15 residues in the CDR3. Deletions cut 5 bases from V and 3 bases from J, with 15 bases between. The germline V gene has CDR1 SEHNR and CDR2 FQNEAQ (reference sequence). CDR3 nucleotide sequence: TGTGCCAGCAGCCTCCTTGCCTTTGGGACAGATACGCAGTATTTT. It codes for CASSLLAFGTDTQYF.

A remark on this clonotype: Since the library was made to target alpha chains, this beta chain is a stray read and its abundance is not meaningful. The chain has TRBV4-1 and TRBJ2-3; 10 bases line up with TRBD2. Trimming at V came to 4 bases and at J to 2 bases, leaving 6 bases not matched to a gene. The CDR3 consists of 16 residues. In germline, CDR1 is MGHRA, CDR2 YSYEKL. The chain's CDR3 is CASSPLSGGATDTQYF. In DNA, the CDR3 is TGCGCCAGCAGCCCACTAAGCGGGGGGGCCACAGATACGCAGTATTTT.

This clonotype was recorded once. This beta chain lies outside the target of a library built for alpha chains; its clone size means little. V is TRBV24-1 and J is TRBJ2-2; 8 bases agree with TRBD1. Trimming took 3 bases from V and 2 from J; bases not matched to a gene: 7. Germline values: CDR1 KGHDR, CDR2 SFDVKD. The CDR3 extends over 17 amino acids. The CDR3 region has the DNA TGTGCCACCAGTGATCCGTATGGACAGGGAAACACCGGGGAGCTGTTTTTT. Its translation: CATSDPYGQGNTGELFF.